The clone carrying this T cell receptor (beta chain) was counted a single time. This CDR3 has 14 residues. Trimming removed 4 bases at V and 6 bases at J, with 16 bases between. Germline loops: CDR1 KGHSH, CDR2 LQKENI. The sample is drawn from a study of OX40 agonist ivuxolimab in advanced cancers. Study overall: One hepatocellular carcinoma and two cutaneous melanoma patients partially responded.

Individuals having autoimmune disease history or systemic immunosuppression were not enrolled. The table came from immunoSEQ multiplex PCR; TCRdb's copy has only in-frame clones and leaves some out. The table lists roughly 70,000 clones, around 83% of them singletons. This chain joins TRBV18 and TRBJ2-7, with D perhaps matching TRBD1 (5 bases). The origin of this receptor is an adult with an advanced solid tumor such as melanoma, head and neck, liver or kidney cancer. The material sequenced was CD4+ or CD8+ T cells sorted from blood, taken in a trial of the OX40 agonist ivuxolimab. CDR3 loop: CASSLDSTGGEQYV. CDR3 bases: TGTGCCAGCTCACTGGATAGCACAGGCGGCGAGCAGTACGTC.